These 5 T cell receptor beta chains were sequenced from one sample in a study of blood T cell repertoires in COVID-19. Assay: immunoSEQ multiplex PCR; the TCRdb copy retains only in-frame clones and omits some. The sample lists more than 450,000 clones; about nine tenths were seen once. Sequenced input: PBMCs or T cells enriched from blood (not recorded which). The receptors were sampled from a woman aged 18 to 35 who had recovered from COVID-19.

The chain uses TRBV30 and TRBJ1-2, with TRBD1 identical over 10 bases. Germline V gene data show CDR1 as GTSNPN and CDR2 as SVGIG (reference sequence). Trimming removed 4 bases from V and 3 bases from J; junction bases left unmatched: 5. The CDR3 is 14 residues long. CDR3 sequence: CAWTTGGVDYGYTF. The CDR3 coding sequence is TGTGCCTGGACGACAGGGGGCGTAGACTATGGCTACACCTTC.

V gene TRBV9 combines with J gene TRBJ2-5; 8 nucleotides line up with TRBD1. V lost 3 bases, J lost 5 bases, and 15 bases stayed unmatched. From germline, CDR1 is SGDLS and CDR2 YYNGEE. This CDR3 has 17 amino acids. The CDR3 DNA sequence: TGTGCCAGCAGCGCTCGGGGACAGGTCCTCTTGGGGGAGACCCAGTACTTC. It specifies CASSARGQVLLGETQYF.

This clone was observed once. The chain has TRBV29-1 and TRBJ1-2; D remains unclear. The CDR3 contains 14 residues. The V end lost 5 bases, the J end lost 10 bases, and 23 bases lay between the germline ends. The germline gives CDR1 SQVTM, CDR2 ANQGSEA. This CDR3 reads CSVRITRARDDYTF. The CDR3 DNA follows: TGCAGCGTTCGAATCACGAGGGCCCGAGATGACTACACCTTC.

The gene calls are TRBV18 and TRBJ1-1; 8 nucleotides line up with TRBD1. With 1 base clipped from V and 5 bases from J, the junction kept 6 bases outside the gene matches. This CDR3 has 15 residues. Per the germline V gene, CDR1 is KGHSH and CDR2 is LQKENI. CDR3 in amino acids: CASSPRQGAGTEAFF. The DNA of the CDR3 is TGTGCCAGCTCACCACGGCAGGGGGCGGGAACTGAAGCTTTCTTT.

The CDR3 nucleotides are TGTGCCAGCAGTTCCGACAGAGGATATGGCTACACCTTC. The encoded protein is CASSSDRGYGYTF. V gene TRBV12-3 or TRBV12-4 combines with J gene TRBJ1-2; a weak D match, TRBD1 (5 bases). The CDR3 covers 13 residues. V lost 4 bases, J lost 5 bases, and 11 bases lay in between.